The 16 T cell receptor beta chains reported below all come from one sample, sequenced in a study of OX40 agonist ivuxolimab in advanced cancers. TCRdb keeps only in-frame clones here, not all; method: immunoSEQ multiplex PCR. The sample yields approximately 83,000 clones, around 85% seen once. This sample comprised CD4+ or CD8+ T cells sorted from blood, obtained in a trial of the OX40 agonist ivuxolimab. The receptors stem from an adult with an advanced solid tumor such as melanoma, head and neck, liver or kidney cancer.

This clone was recorded only once. V is TRBV10-3 and J is TRBJ2-1; D is ambiguous. The CDR3 extends over 13 amino acids. V lost 10 bases and J lost 7, with 17 bases in between. Germline assignment: CDR1 ENHRY and CDR2 SYGVKD. This CDR3 is CATDHGVMNEQFF. CDR3 bases: TGTGCCACAGACCACGGCGTAATGAATGAGCAGTTCTTC.

The rearrangement uses TRBV7-9 and TRBJ1-2; tentatively, D is TRBD1 (6 bases). This CDR3 region has 12 residues. The V and J ends lost 5 bases and 4 bases respectively, with 8 bases between them. The germline gives CDR1 SEHNR, CDR2 FQNEAQ (reference sequence). The CDR3 nucleotides read TGTGCCAGCAGCGTACAGGGCTATGGCTACACCTTC. Its protein product is CASSVQGYGYTF.

The chain has TRBV5-4 and TRBJ2-7, with D possibly TRBD1 on 5 matching bases. This CDR3 spans 14 amino acids. The V gene lost 3 bases and the J gene lost 5 bases, with 15 bases spanning the gap. Germline CDR1 reads SGHNT; CDR2 reads YYREEE (reference sequence). The CDR3 region has the DNA TGTGCCAGCAGCTCCCGACAGACCCTAAACGAGCAGTACTTC. The encoded protein is CASSSRQTLNEQYF. Using reference TRBV5-4 and TRBJ2-7 for the parts outside the CDR3, the full variable domain is ETGVTQSPTHLIKTRGQQVTLRCSSQSGHNTVSWYQQALGQGPQFIFQYYREEENGRGNFPPRFSGLQFPNYSSELNVNALELDDSALYLCASSSRQTLNEQYFGPGTRLTVT.

The V and J genes are TRBV7-9 and TRBJ1-3, with D possibly TRBD1 on 6 matching bases. Germline V CDR1 and CDR2: SEHNR, FQNEAQ (reference sequence). The CDR3 length is 17 residues. Trimming took 2 bases from V and 2 from J, leaving 16 bases between them. CDR3 loop: CASSLMFGQGTGNTIYF. In DNA, the CDR3 is TGTGCCAGCAGCTTAATGTTTGGGCAGGGGACTGGAAACACCATATATTTT.

V gene TRBV6-6 combines with J gene TRBJ1-1; D remains ambiguous. V dropped 3 bases and J dropped 4 bases, with 6 bases sitting between them. The CDR3 loop spans 12 amino acids. The germline CDR1 and CDR2 sequences are MNHNY and SVGAGI (reference sequence). The CDR3 sequence is CASSYPSTEAFF. In nucleotides, the CDR3 is TGTGCCAGCAGTTATCCCAGCACTGAAGCTTTCTTT.

This clone was seen only once. V gene TRBV4-2 combines with J gene TRBJ1-4; 12 nucleotides match TRBD1. The length of the CDR3 is 17 residues. V lost 0 bases and J lost 7; bases outside the gene matches: 6. The germline V gene has CDR1 LGHNA and CDR2 YNFKEQ. CDR3 region: CASSQDGTGGAVEKLFF. CDR3 DNA: TGTGCCAGCAGCCAAGATGGGACAGGGGGCGCCGTTGAAAAACTGTTTTTT.

The V and J genes are TRBV6-5 and TRBJ1-4; a weak D match, TRBD1 (5 bases). Germline assignment: CDR1 MNHEY and CDR2 SVGAGI. V lost 2 bases and J 8 bases, leaving 15 bases between the germline ends. The CDR3 has 15 residues. In DNA form, the CDR3 reads TGTGCCAGCAGTTACGCGGGGGGAACGTTCGAAAAACTGTTTTTT. This sequence encodes CASSYAGGTFEKLFF.

The chain carries TRBV27 and TRBJ2-5; no reliable D call. The germline gives CDR1 MNHEY, CDR2 SMNVEV (reference sequence). The CDR3 runs to 14 residues. Trimming took 2 bases from V and 4 from J, leaving 11 bases between them. In DNA form, the CDR3 reads TGTGCCAGCAGTTTAAGTACTACACGAGAGACCCAGTACTTC. Translating gives CASSLSTTRETQYF.

This clone was counted a few times. The V call is TRBV18, the J call TRBJ1-5, with 9 bases that match TRBD1. The CDR3 length is 15 residues. From germline, CDR1 is KGHSH and CDR2 LQKENI. V lost 5 bases to trimming and J lost 4 bases; unmatched junction nucleotides: 6. CDR3: CASSVQGAGNQPQHF. The CDR3 DNA sequence: TGTGCCAGCTCAGTACAGGGGGCCGGGAATCAGCCCCAGCATTTT.

In its sample, this clone was seen a few times. The chain combines TRBV29-1 with TRBJ1-1, with a weak D call TRBD1 (6 bases). V lost 7 bases, J lost 1 base, and 10 bases lay in between. Germline V gives CDR1 SQVTM, CDR2 ANQGSEA. CDR3 length: 12 residues. The CDR3: CSGVQGNTEAFF. For the CDR3, the DNA is TGCAGCGGGGTACAGGGGAACACTGAAGCTTTCTTT.

This clone was picked up one time. J is TRBJ2-3 and V is TRBV6-1; no clear D. The V gene lost 6 bases and the J gene lost 4 bases, with 5 bases spanning the gap. Looked up from germline, CDR1 is MNHNS and CDR2 is SASEGT. The CDR3 totals 11 residues. DNA for the CDR3: TGTGCCAGCAGGTTCGCAGATACGCAGTATTTT. This translates into CASRFADTQYF.

V and J are TRBV30 and TRBJ2-2; 7 bases are shared with TRBD2. Per the germline V gene, CDR1 is GTSNPN and CDR2 is SVGIG (reference sequence). Trimming took 3 bases from V and 4 from J; bases not matched to a gene: 8. The CDR3 is made up of 15 amino acids. Here the CDR3 reads CAWSPDSGITGELFF. CDR3 DNA sequence: TGTGCCTGGAGCCCCGACAGCGGGATCACCGGGGAGCTGTTTTTT.

This rearrangement joins TRBV5-1 to TRBJ2-5; D remains ambiguous. This CDR3 has 14 residues. Trimming took 0 bases from V and 5 from J, leaving 11 bases between them. Per germline, CDR1 SGHRS and CDR2 YFSETQ. In nucleotides, the CDR3 is TGCGCCAGCAGCTTGGGTAGTAGTCGGGAGACCCAGTACTTC. Translating gives CASSLGSSRETQYF. Based on the CDR3 plus reference TRBV5-1 and TRBJ2-5, the full variable domain is KAGVTQTPRYLIKTRGQQVTLSCSPISGHRSVSWYQQTPGQGLQFLFEYFSETQRNKGNFPGRFSGRQFSNSRSEMNVSTLELGDSALYLCASSLGSSRETQYFGPGTRLLVL.

The rearrangement joins TRBV15 to TRBJ1-5; 10 positions match TRBD1. CDR3 length: 17 residues. The junction had 9 bases not matched to a gene; V was cut back by 0 bases and J by 7 bases. Germline V gene lookup returns CDR1 LNHNV and CDR2 YYDKDF (reference sequence). This CDR3 reads CATSRDRGTGEYQPQHF. The CDR3 nucleotides are TGTGCCACCAGCAGAGATAGAGGGACAGGGGAATACCAGCCCCAGCATTTT.

The rearrangement uses TRBV5-1 and TRBJ2-3; D is possibly TRBD2 (5 bases). The CDR3 runs to 13 residues. Per the germline V gene, CDR1 is SGHRS and CDR2 is YFSETQ. Between the trimmed V and J ends, which lost 0 bases and 9 bases, there was a span of 11 bases. CDR3 coding DNA: TGCGCCAGCAGCTTGGCGGCTAGAGGGACGCAGTATTTT. Amino acid sequence: CASSLAARGTQYF.

This clone showed up just a few times. The chain carries TRBV15 and TRBJ1-5; 8 bases match TRBD1. After removal of 5 bases from V and 4 bases from J, the junction contained 1 base not matched to a gene. Per germline, CDR1 LNHNV and CDR2 YYDKDF (reference sequence). There are 13 residues in the CDR3. The chain's CDR3 is CATSRTGNQPQHF. The CDR3 DNA reads TGTGCCACCAGCCGGACAGGGAATCAGCCCCAGCATTTT.